This T cell receptor beta chain stems from a study of Tregs in tolerant kidney transplant recipients. Profiled with immunoSEQ multiplex PCR; TCRdb holds only in-frame clones, not every one. The sample records tens of thousands of clones, approximately 94% being singletons. The CDR3 has 16 amino acids. Sample: CD4+ T cells from blood, taken before the transplant. The chain has TRBV21-1 and TRBJ2-3; the D call in the table, TRBD1, was not verified against the DNA. TRBV21-1 is deemed a pseudogene. The receptor was isolated from a human donor who received a combined kidney and bone marrow transplant. CDR3 region: CASSVGDRGDTDTQYF. CDR3 coding DNA: TGTGCCAGCAGCGTAGGGGACAGGGGCGACACAGATACGCAGTATTTT.